A single sample is the source of the 10 T cell receptor beta chains below, sequenced in a study of blood T cell repertoires in COVID-19. The assay was immunoSEQ multiplex PCR, and TCRdb's table has in-frame clones only and misses some. The profile shows approximately 200,000 clones, about 86% of them singletons. What was sequenced was PBMCs or T cells enriched from blood (not recorded which). The receptors originated from a man aged 40-50 years who had recovered from COVID-19.

The chain combines TRBV7-9 with TRBJ2-1; D gene ambiguous. This CDR3 spans 15 amino acids. Germline assignment: CDR1 SEHNR and CDR2 FQNEAQ (reference sequence). Trimming took 1 base from V and 4 from J, leaving 11 bases between them. In DNA form, the CDR3 reads TGTGCCAGCAGCTTAGTTCCCCCCCAATACAATGAGCAGTTCTTC. Translation gives CASSLVPPQYNEQFF.

The chain uses TRBV6-1 and TRBJ2-7; D uncertain. The germline V gene encodes CDR1 MNHNS and CDR2 SASEGT. Between the trimmed V and J ends, which lost 2 bases and 3 bases, there was a span of 14 bases. This CDR3 has 15 residues. CDR3 in amino acids: CASSESVGPIYEQYF. In DNA form, the CDR3 reads TGTGCCAGCAGTGAAAGTGTGGGCCCTATCTACGAGCAGTACTTC.

In this sample, this clone turned up once. CDR3 region: CASSPSGVNSYEQYF. The DNA for the CDR3 is TGTGCCAGCAGCCCATCAGGGGTAAACTCCTACGAGCAGTACTTC. The genes are TRBV7-2 and TRBJ2-7; maybe TRBD1 (6 bases). Deletions cut 5 bases from V and 0 bases from J, with 14 bases between. CDR1 SGHTA and CDR2 FQGNSA come from the germline V gene. The CDR3 length is 15 residues. Combining the CDR3 with reference TRBV7-2 and TRBJ2-7 gives the whole variable domain GAGVSQSPSNKVTEKGKDVELRCDPISGHTALYWYRQSLGQGLEFLIYFQGNSAPDKSGLPSDRFSAERTGGSVSTLTIQRTQQEDSAVYLCASSPSGVNSYEQYFGPGTRLTVT.

The chain links TRBV3-1 (or the pseudogene TRBV3-2) to TRBJ2-1, with 7 bases fitting TRBD1. The germline V gene has CDR1 LGHDT and CDR2 YNNKEL (reference sequence). This CDR3 contains 16 residues. J was trimmed by 4 bases and V by 3 bases; bases with no gene match: 9. For the CDR3, the DNA is TGTGCCAGCAGCCAGGATCATATGGGACAGTACAATGAGCAGTTCTTC. Protein: CASSQDHMGQYNEQFF.

The chain combines TRBV4-2 with TRBJ2-1, with TRBD2 matching over 9 bases. The V gene end was trimmed by 4 bases and the J gene end by 4 bases; junction bases not matched to a gene: 11. Germline loops: CDR1 LGHNA, CDR2 YNFKEQ. The CDR3 contains 17 residues. The CDR3 loop reads CASSPRGAGGSYNEQFF. The CDR3, as DNA: TGTGCCAGCAGCCCTCGGGGCGCGGGGGGGAGTTACAATGAGCAGTTCTTC.

The rearrangement joins TRBV7-9 to TRBJ2-7; 8 positions match TRBD1. The CDR3 runs to 16 residues. V lost 0 bases, J lost 3 bases, and 7 bases stayed unmatched. CDR1 and CDR2 (germline): SEHNR, FQNEAQ (reference sequence). Here the CDR3 DNA reads TGTGCCAGCAGCTTAGCGGCTGGACAGGGCAGCTACGAGCAGTACTTC. This translates into CASSLAAGQGSYEQYF.

The chain is built from TRBV5-1 and TRBJ1-1; D ambiguous. Germline V gives CDR1 SGHRS, CDR2 YFSETQ. This CDR3 is built from 14 residues. V lost 0 bases, J lost 1 base, and 7 bases lay in between. DNA of the CDR3: TGCGCCAGCAGCTTGGAACACCAGAACACTGAAGCTTTCTTT. Its translation: CASSLEHQNTEAFF.

The chain has TRBV27 and TRBJ1-2, with 7 bases matching TRBD1. The CDR3 consists of 15 residues. V lost 2 bases and J lost 3; bases outside the gene matches: 6. Germline-derived CDR1 and CDR2 are MNHEY and SMNVEV (reference sequence). The CDR3 nucleotides read TGTGCCAGCAGTTTACGACAGGGAGGCTACTATGGCTACACCTTC. As protein: CASSLRQGGYYGYTF.

V usage is TRBV12-5 and J usage is TRBJ2-1, with D possibly TRBD1 on 6 matching bases. The CDR3 spans 15 residues. Germline-derived CDR1 and CDR2 are LGHNT and FRNRAP. With 5 bases removed from V and 7 bases from J, the gap between germline ends came to 18 bases. The CDR3 DNA sequence: TGTGCTAGTGGTACCTCCTCCCGGGACAAGAATGAGCAGTTCTTC. As protein: CASGTSSRDKNEQFF.

This clone was observed once. The chain is built from TRBV5-1 and TRBJ1-2, with 7 bases aligning to TRBD1. Germline CDR1 and CDR2: SGHRS and YFSETQ. The CDR3 extends over 14 amino acids. V gave up 1 base and J gave up 3 bases; unmatched junction bases: 3. The CDR3 loop is CASSLSGTDYGYTF. CDR3 bases: TGCGCCAGCAGCTTGTCTGGGACAGACTATGGCTACACCTTC.